The next 17 T cell receptor beta chains were all read from a single sample in a study of beta chain features in type 1 diabetes. All of the isolated RNA was reverse transcribed, so expressed TCRB transcripts were sequenced. Clones were sequenced by immunoSEQ multiplex PCR, and TCRdb holds only the in-frame ones, with some missing. The sample shows hundreds of thousands of clones, around 65% of them seen only once. Sequencing was carried out using naive CD4+ T cells from blood. These receptors originate from a man between 25 and 39 years old in good health.

Of note for this clone: Other DNA sequences from this sample encode an identical CDR3 as well. This chain joins TRBV29-1 and TRBJ1-1; the D is unclear. Germline loops: CDR1 SQVTM, CDR2 ANQGSEA. The ends were cut back, 7 bases at V and 3 bases at J, with 9 bases in the middle. The CDR3 is 11 residues long. DNA of the CDR3: TGCAGCGCCAAAAGGGACACTGAAGCTTTCTTT. The encoded protein is CSAKRDTEAFF.

The V call is TRBV14, the J call TRBJ2-5, with no clear D. Looked up from germline, CDR1 is SGHDN and CDR2 is FVKESK. This CDR3 contains 14 residues. Trimming left V 4 bases short and J 5 bases short, with 14 bases between. CDR3 sequence reads: CASSPFRVAETQYF. Here the CDR3 DNA reads TGTGCCAGCAGCCCCTTCCGAGTGGCGGAGACCCAGTACTTC.

The genes are TRBV7-2 and TRBJ2-2; 7 nucleotides agree with TRBD1. This CDR3 region has 15 residues. The V segment lost 5 bases and the J segment 4 bases; nucleotides outside the gene matches: 7. Germline V CDR1 and CDR2: SGHTA, FQGNSA. The CDR3 is CASSLRQGPTGELFF. CDR3 nucleotide sequence: TGTGCCAGCAGCCTAAGACAGGGACCCACCGGGGAGCTGTTTTTT. Complete variable domain (other parts from reference TRBV7-2 and TRBJ2-2): GAGVSQSPSNKVTEKGKDVELRCDPISGHTALYWYRQSLGQGLEFLIYFQGNSAPDKSGLPSDRFSAERTGGSVSTLTIQRTQQEDSAVYLCASSLRQGPTGELFFGEGSRLTVL.

A few counts support this clone. Other DNA variants within this sample encode the same CDR3. The V and J genes are TRBV20-1 and TRBJ2-3; TRBD1 is a possible D gene (6 bases). The V and J ends lost 4 bases and 5 bases respectively, with 7 bases between them. Germline V gene sequence: CDR1 DFQATT, CDR2 SNEGSKA (reference sequence). The CDR3 length is 11 residues. The CDR3 sequence: CSAKGGDTQYF. DNA for the CDR3: TGCAGTGCTAAAGGGGGAGATACGCAGTATTTT.

This clone was observed a few times. This specimen includes other DNA sequences encoding the same CDR3. The chain is built from TRBV29-1 and TRBJ2-5; D tentatively fits TRBD1 or TRBD2 (5 bases each). CDR3 length: 12 residues. The germline CDR1 and CDR2 sequences are SQVTM and ANQGSEA. Trimming removed 2 bases at V and 3 bases at J, with 7 bases between. The CDR3 DNA sequence: TGCAGCGTTGAACAGGGAGAAGAGACCCAGTACTTC. It is translated as CSVEQGEETQYF.

V is TRBV15 and J is TRBJ2-7, with a tentative D call TRBD1 (6 bases). The CDR3 has 15 amino acids. Trimming pared 0 bases from V and 5 bases from J, leaving 14 bases between. Germline-derived CDR1 and CDR2 are LNHNV and YYDKDF (reference sequence). CDR3 sequence reads: CATSRDTQGRHEQYF. The CDR3 DNA sequence: TGTGCCACCAGCAGAGATACACAGGGACGCCACGAGCAGTACTTC.

This rearrangement joins TRBV30 to TRBJ1-1; D may be TRBD1 (6 bases). Trimming left V 3 bases short and J 7 bases short, with 12 bases between. The CDR3 sequence is 12 residues long. Germline V gene lookup returns CDR1 GTSNPN and CDR2 SVGIG (reference sequence). The CDR3 is CAWSNTGFEAFF. The CDR3 DNA is TGTGCCTGGAGCAATACAGGGTTTGAAGCTTTCTTT.

The rearrangement uses TRBV29-1 and TRBJ2-1, with D possibly TRBD2 on 7 matching bases. With 8 bases removed from V and 6 bases from J, the gap between germline ends came to 20 bases. The CDR3 contains 14 residues. Germline loops: CDR1 SQVTM, CDR2 ANQGSEA. CDR3 in amino acids: CSLRRGGESNEQFF. The CDR3, as DNA: TGCAGCCTACGGAGGGGGGGCGAAAGCAATGAGCAGTTCTTC.

The chain has TRBV5-1 and TRBJ2-6; D is ambiguous. CDR3 length equals 14 residues. V was cut by 7 bases and J by 0 bases, with 8 bases left in between. From germline, CDR1 is SGHRS and CDR2 YFSETQ. CDR3 region: CASQYGSGANVLTF. CDR3 sequence (DNA): TGCGCCAGCCAATATGGCTCTGGGGCCAACGTCCTGACTTTC.

The chain is built from TRBV30 and TRBJ1-6; D unresolved. CDR1 is GTSNPN and CDR2 is SVGIG in the germline V gene (reference sequence). This CDR3 comprises 13 residues. The CDR3 here is CAKGSDRNSPLHF. As DNA, the CDR3 is TGTGCAAAAGGGTCCGATCGTAATTCACCCCTCCACTTT.

V gene TRBV30 combines with J gene TRBJ1-5; no clear D. From germline, CDR1 is GTSNPN and CDR2 SVGIG (reference sequence). This CDR3 comprises 15 residues. CDR3 in DNA: TGTGCGGTGGAATTCGGTTTAGGGAGCAATCAGCCCCAGCATTTT. It yields the protein CAVEFGLGSNQPQHF.

The gene calls are TRBV20-1 and TRBJ1-1; D unclear. The germline gives CDR1 DFQATT, CDR2 SNEGSKA (reference sequence). The CDR3 spans 9 residues. The ends were cut back, 8 bases at V and 8 bases at J, with 9 bases in the middle. CDR3 amino acids: CSPRGEAFF. CDR3 DNA: TGCAGTCCAAGAGGGGAAGCTTTCTTT.

V and J are TRBV30 and TRBJ2-7; tentatively, D is TRBD2 (6 bases). V was pared by 8 bases and J by 5 bases, with 13 bases between. Germline V lookup: CDR1 GTSNPN, CDR2 SVGIG (reference sequence). This CDR3 is 11 amino acids long. CDR3 DNA: TGTGCCCGGTCGGAGGGGCACGAGCAGTACTTC. Residues: CARSEGHEQYF. The variable domain in full, completed from reference TRBV30 and TRBJ2-7, reads SQTIHQWPATLVQPVGSPLSLECTVEGTSNPNLYWYRQAAGRGLQLLFYSVGIGQISSEVPQNLSASRPQDRQFILSSKKLLLSDSGFYLCARSEGHEQYFGPGTRLTVT.

V gene TRBV10-3 combines with J gene TRBJ2-1, with D perhaps matching TRBD1 (6 bases). This CDR3 spans 13 amino acids. V was pared by 5 bases and J by 10 bases, with 15 bases between. Germline lookup yields CDR1 ENHRY and CDR2 SYGVKD. CDR3 in amino acids: CAISSSGVGEQFF. CDR3 nucleotide sequence: TGTGCCATCAGTTCCTCAGGGGTCGGGGAGCAGTTCTTC.

The chain has TRBV30 and TRBJ2-5, with 13 positions matching TRBD2. V shed 4 bases and J 3 bases; nucleotides not matched to a gene: 8. CDR3 length: 16 amino acids. The V gene's germline CDR1 is GTSNPN and CDR2 SVGIG (reference sequence). This chain's CDR3 is CAWTFWGTSGEETQYF. The CDR3 region has the DNA TGTGCCTGGACCTTTTGGGGGACTAGCGGGGAAGAGACCCAGTACTTC.

With regard to this clone: Its ends do not fully match the called genes, so a read error is possible. The rearrangement joins TRBV30 to TRBJ2-4; perhaps D is TRBD1 or TRBD2 (5 bases each). The CDR3 consists of 10 residues. Germline V gives CDR1 GTSNPN, CDR2 SVGIG (reference sequence). The CDR3 nucleotides are TGTGCCTGGAGTGCTGGGACCCTGATCTTC. It encodes CAWSAGTLIF. Looking up the rest from reference TRBV30 and TRBJ2-4 gives the full variable domain: SQTIHQWPATLVQPVGSPLSLECTVEGTSNPNLYWYRQAAGRGLQLLFYSVGIGQISSEVPQNLSASRPQDRQFILSSKKLLLSDSGFYLCAWSAGTLIFGAGTRLSVL.

This clone appeared a few times. The V and J genes are TRBV10-3 and TRBJ2-1, with 8 bases lining up with TRBD2. From germline, CDR1 is ENHRY and CDR2 SYGVKD. The V and J ends lost 6 bases and 4 bases, in that order; junction bases with no gene match: 8. The CDR3 contains 15 residues. The chain's CDR3 is CAIRKTSGFYNEQFF. The CDR3 DNA sequence: TGTGCCATCAGAAAAACTAGCGGATTTTACAATGAGCAGTTCTTC.